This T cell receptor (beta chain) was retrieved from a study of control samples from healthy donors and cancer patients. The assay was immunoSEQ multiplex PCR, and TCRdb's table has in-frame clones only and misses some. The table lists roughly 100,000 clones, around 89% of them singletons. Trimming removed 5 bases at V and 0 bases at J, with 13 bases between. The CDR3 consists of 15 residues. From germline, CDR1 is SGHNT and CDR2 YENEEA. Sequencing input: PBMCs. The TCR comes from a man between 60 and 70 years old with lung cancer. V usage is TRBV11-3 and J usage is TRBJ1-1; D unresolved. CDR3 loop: CASSPSINVNTEAFF. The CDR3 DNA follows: TGTGCCAGCAGCCCCTCGATAAACGTGAACACTGAAGCTTTCTTT.